These T cell receptor beta chains were read from a single sample in a study of Tregs in tolerant kidney transplant recipients. Here immunoSEQ multiplex PCR was the method, and the copy in TCRdb shows in-frame clones only, minus some. There are nearly 95,000 clones in the sample; more than 85% occur only once, and 0.4% to 0.55% lies in the top ten. Sequencing used CD4+ T cells from blood, obtained before the transplant. The receptors stem from a human donor who received a combined kidney and bone marrow transplant. CDR3s include the opening cysteine and the closing phenylalanine or tryptophan. Fields, in order: CDR3 protein, CDR3 DNA, J gene, CDR3 length, clone size, D gene, V gene. A D gene is named only where the DNA matches it firmly. The size field is filled for only some rows; it gives once, few, many or a size class.

CASSHGDRDNEKLFF | TGCGCCAGCAGCCATGGGGACAGGGATAATGAAAAACTGTTTTTT | TRBJ1-4 | 15 | . | TRBD1 | TRBV5-1
CASSPGQGEGGTQYF | TGTGCCAGCAGCCCCGGACAGGGTGAGGGGGGGACCCAGTACTTC | TRBJ2-5 | 15 | . | TRBD1 | TRBV7-2
CASSIGLATDTQYF | TGTGCCAGTAGTATCGGCCTAGCCACAGATACGCAGTATTTT | TRBJ2-3 | 14 | . | . | TRBV19
CATSRDQDISAGYTF | TGTGCCACCAGCAGAGACCAGGACATCTCCGCCGGCTACACCTTC | TRBJ1-2 | 15 | . | . | TRBV15
CSVEKMDRDMTSF | TGCAGCGTTGAAAAAATGGACCGGGACATGACCTCTTTT | TRBJ1-4 | 13 | . | . | TRBV29-1
CAWSVEIWSDGYTF | TGTGCCTGGAGTGTAGAAATTTGGAGCGATGGCTACACCTTC | TRBJ1-2 | 14 | . | . | TRBV30
CASIPRRVGDSEAFF | TGTGCCAGTATCCCGAGGAGAGTAGGGGATTCTGAAGCTTTCTTT | TRBJ1-1 | 15 | . | . | TRBV19
CASSSRGGDNEQFF | TGTGCCAGCAGCTCTAGGGGGGGAGACAATGAGCAGTTCTTC | TRBJ2-1 | 14 | once | . | TRBV7-3
CASSSHAAGVSDTQYF | TGTGCCAGCAGCTCCCATGCAGCGGGAGTATCAGATACGCAGTATTTT | TRBJ2-3 | 16 | . | TRBD2 | TRBV11-2
CAWSMGQHGYTF | TGTGCCTGGAGTATGGGACAGCATGGCTACACCTTC | TRBJ1-2 | 12 | . | TRBD1 | TRBV30
CAWSRGDQPQHF | TGTGCCTGGAGTCGGGGGGATCAGCCCCAGCATTTT | TRBJ1-5 | 12 | . | . | TRBV30
CAWSQRYEQYF | TGTGCCTGGAGTCAACGGTACGAGCAGTACTTC | TRBJ2-7 | 11 | . | . | TRBV30
CASSRQGYRQPQHF | TGTGCCAGCAGCAGACAGGGGTATAGACAGCCCCAGCATTTT | TRBJ1-5 | 14 | . | TRBD1 | TRBV7-8
CASSRQAVAGDQETQYF | TGTGCCAGCAGCCGCCAGGCGGTAGCGGGGGATCAAGAGACCCAGTACTTC | TRBJ2-5 | 17 | . | TRBD2 | TRBV4-2
CASSPRSVNGYTF | TGTGCCAGCAGCCCGAGGTCGGTAAATGGCTACACCTTC | TRBJ1-2 | 13 | . | . | TRBV5-4
CASSQAGRTSGGSETQYF | TGCGCCAGCAGCCAAGCGGGGAGGACTAGCGGGGGTTCGGAGACCCAGTACTTC | TRBJ2-5 | 18 | few | TRBD2 | TRBV4-1
CASSLWSVRGGTQYF | TGTGCCAGCAGCTTATGGTCGGTGAGGGGGGGGACCCAGTACTTC | TRBJ2-5 | 15 | . | . | TRBV5-6
CASSYTGANSGANVLTF | TGTGCCAGCAGCTATACAGGGGCCAACTCTGGGGCCAACGTCCTGACTTTC | TRBJ2-6 | 17 | . | TRBD1 | TRBV7-2
CASSALTGELFF | TGTGCCAGCAGCGCCCTCACCGGGGAGCTGTTTTTT | TRBJ2-2 | 12 | . | . | TRBV9
CASQGYYEQYF | TGTGCCAGCCAGGGGTACTACGAGCAGTACTTC | TRBJ2-7 | 11 | . | . | TRBV25-1
CASSETLRTVSLRKTQYF | TGTGCCAGTAGCGAAACGTTGAGAACAGTCTCGTTAAGGAAGACCCAGTACTTC | TRBJ2-5 | 18 | . | . | TRBV19
CAWGRGDSEAFF | TGTGCCTGGGGGCGAGGGGACTCTGAAGCTTTCTTT | TRBJ1-1 | 12 | . | . | TRBV30
CASRFLRQGLDSPLHF | TGTGCCAGCAGATTTCTTAGACAGGGCCTGGATTCACCCCTCCACTTT | TRBJ1-6 | 16 | . | TRBD1 | TRBV5-4
CAIMYEQYF | TGTGCCATTATGTACGAGCAGTACTTC | TRBJ2-7 | 9 | . | . | TRBV19
CASSISRDTGVYNQPQHF | TGTGCCAGTAGTATTTCCAGGGACACCGGGGTGTACAATCAGCCCCAGCATTTT | TRBJ1-5 | 18 | . | . | TRBV19